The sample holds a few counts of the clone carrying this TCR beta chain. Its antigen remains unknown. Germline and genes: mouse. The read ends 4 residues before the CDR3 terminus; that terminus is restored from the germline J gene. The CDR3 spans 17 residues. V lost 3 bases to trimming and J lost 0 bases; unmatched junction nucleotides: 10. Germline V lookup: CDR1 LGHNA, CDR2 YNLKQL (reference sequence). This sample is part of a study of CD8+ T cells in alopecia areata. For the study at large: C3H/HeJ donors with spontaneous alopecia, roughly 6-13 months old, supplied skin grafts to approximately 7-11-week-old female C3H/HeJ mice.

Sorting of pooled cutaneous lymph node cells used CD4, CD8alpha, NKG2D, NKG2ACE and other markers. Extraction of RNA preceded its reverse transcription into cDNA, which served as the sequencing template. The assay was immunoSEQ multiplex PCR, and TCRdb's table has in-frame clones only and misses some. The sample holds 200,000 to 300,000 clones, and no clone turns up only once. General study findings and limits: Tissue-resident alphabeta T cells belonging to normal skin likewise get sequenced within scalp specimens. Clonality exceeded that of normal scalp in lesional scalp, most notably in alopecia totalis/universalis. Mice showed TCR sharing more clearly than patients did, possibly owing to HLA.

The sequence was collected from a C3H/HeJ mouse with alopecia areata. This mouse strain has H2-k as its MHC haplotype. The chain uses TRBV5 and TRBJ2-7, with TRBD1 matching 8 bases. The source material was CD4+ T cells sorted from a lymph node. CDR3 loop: CASSQQPGQASSYEQYF. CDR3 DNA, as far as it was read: TGTGCCAGCAGCCAGCAACCGGGACAGGCGAGCTCCTAT.